These 8 T cell receptor beta chains originate from one sample sequenced in a study of T cell changes during pregnancy in multiple sclerosis. The repertoire was sequenced with immunoSEQ multiplex PCR; TCRdb's copy has only in-frame clones and lacks some. The sample comprises about 68,000 clones, about nine tenths of which are singletons, and 1.5% rests with the top ten. The sample consisted of peripheral blood, taken in the third trimester of pregnancy. The origin of the receptors is a female donor with multiple sclerosis, enrolled in a pregnancy study.

This clone was detected once. The CDR3 region is CASSPLRPGQETQYF. The CDR3 DNA reads TGTGCCAGCAGCCCCCTAAGGCCGGGACAAGAGACCCAGTACTTC. The gene calls are TRBV14 and TRBJ2-5; TRBD2 might be the D (5 bases). Germline CDR1 SGHDN, CDR2 FVKESK. The CDR3 covers 15 residues. Trimming removed 4 bases at V and 2 bases at J, with 14 bases between.

The V gene is TRBV12-5, the J gene TRBJ1-1; weak D call: TRBD1 (6 bases). The CDR3 consists of 18 residues. Looked up from germline, CDR1 is LGHNT and CDR2 is FRNRAP. V was trimmed by 0 bases and J by 5 bases, leaving 22 bases between them. The CDR3 reads CASGLVPKAGGRGTEAFF. In DNA form, the CDR3 reads TGTGCTAGTGGTTTGGTACCTAAGGCGGGGGGGCGAGGGACTGAAGCTTTCTTT.

This sequence joins TRBV9 and TRBJ1-1, with D perhaps TRBD1 (6 bases). V was clipped by 3 bases and J by 3 bases, with 12 bases between them. The CDR3 spans 14 residues. Germline CDR1 SGDLS, CDR2 YYNGEE. The CDR3 DNA reads TGTGCCAGCAGCGGGGGGGGCTGGGACACTGAAGCTTTCTTT. Encoded protein: CASSGGGWDTEAFF.

This clone appeared once. The gene calls are TRBV5-6 and TRBJ2-3; the match to TRBD1 covers 7 bases. Germline CDR1 reads SGHDT; CDR2 reads YYEEEE. The junction had 6 bases not matched to a gene; V was cut back by 4 bases and J by 1 base. The CDR3 covers 15 residues. For the CDR3, the DNA is TGTGCCAGCAGCGTGACAGGGCCCCGCACAGATACGCAGTATTTT. Amino acids: CASSVTGPRTDTQYF.

About this clone itself: At one end the junction does not follow the germline gene, possibly because of a read error. The rearrangement uses TRBV7-9 and TRBJ2-1; 13 bases align to TRBD2. The germline gives CDR1 SEHNR, CDR2 FQNEAQ (reference sequence). This CDR3 region has 15 residues. The CDR3 is CASRLGLAGANEQFF. CDR3 nucleotide sequence: TGTGCCAGCAGGTTAGGACTAGCGGGAGCCAATGAGCAGTTCTTC.

The chain employs TRBV7-2 and TRBJ1-1; the D is unclear. The germline V and J ends were trimmed by 3 bases and 3 bases, with 8 bases remaining between them. The CDR3 totals 13 residues. Per the germline V gene, CDR1 is SGHTA and CDR2 is FQGNSA. The CDR3 region is CASSFGEDTEAFF. The CDR3 DNA reads TGTGCCAGCAGCTTCGGGGAGGACACTGAAGCTTTCTTT.

The V and J genes are TRBV7-3 and TRBJ2-3, with a tentative D call TRBD1 (5 bases). The CDR3 totals 14 residues. The ends were cut back, 5 bases at V and 2 bases at J, with 11 bases in the middle. Germline lookup yields CDR1 SGHTA and CDR2 FQGTGA. The CDR3 sequence: CASSPQGVTDTQYF. The CDR3 nucleotides are TGTGCCAGCAGCCCTCAAGGGGTCACAGATACGCAGTATTTT. Full variable domain (outside the CDR3, taken from reference TRBV7-3 and TRBJ2-3): GAGVSQTPSNKVTEKGKYVELRCDPISGHTALYWYRQSLGQGPEFLIYFQGTGAADDSGLPNDRFFAVRPEGSVSTLKIQRTERGDSAVYLCASSPQGVTDTQYFGPGTRLTVL.

This chain links TRBV5-1 with TRBJ2-1; 8 nucleotides agree with TRBD2. CDR1 SGHRS and CDR2 YFSETQ come from the germline V gene. The CDR3 contains 14 residues. Losses at the gene ends were 4 bases for V and 8 bases for J; bases not matched to a gene: 8. The DNA of the CDR3 is TGCGCCAGCAGCCGGTCCCGAGCGGGGGATGAGCAGTTCTTC. Encoded protein: CASSRSRAGDEQFF.